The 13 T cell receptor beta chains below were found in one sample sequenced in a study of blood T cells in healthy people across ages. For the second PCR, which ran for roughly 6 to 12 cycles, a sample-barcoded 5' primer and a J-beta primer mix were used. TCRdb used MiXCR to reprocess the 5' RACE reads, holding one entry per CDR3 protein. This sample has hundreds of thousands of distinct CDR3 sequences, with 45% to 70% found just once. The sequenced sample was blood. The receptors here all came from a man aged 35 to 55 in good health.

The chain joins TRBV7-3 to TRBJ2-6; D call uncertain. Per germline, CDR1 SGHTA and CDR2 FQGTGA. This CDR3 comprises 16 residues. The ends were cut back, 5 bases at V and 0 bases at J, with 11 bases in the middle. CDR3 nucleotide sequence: TGTGCCAGCAGCCCACAGAGTGGCTCTGGGGCCAACGTCCTGACTTTC. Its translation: CASSPQSGSGANVLTF.

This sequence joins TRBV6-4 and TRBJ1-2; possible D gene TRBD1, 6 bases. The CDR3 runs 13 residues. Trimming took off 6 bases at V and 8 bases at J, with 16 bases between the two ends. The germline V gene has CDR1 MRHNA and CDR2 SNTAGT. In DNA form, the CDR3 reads TGTGCCAGCAGCGAGACAGGTTCTGGAGGCTACACCTTC. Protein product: CASSETGSGGYTF.

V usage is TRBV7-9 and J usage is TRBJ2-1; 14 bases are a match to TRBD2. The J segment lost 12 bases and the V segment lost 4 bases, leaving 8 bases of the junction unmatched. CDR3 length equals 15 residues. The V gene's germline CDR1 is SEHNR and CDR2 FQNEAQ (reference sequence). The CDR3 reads CASSSTGTSGRSQFF. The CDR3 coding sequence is TGTGCCAGCAGCTCGACCGGGACTAGCGGGAGATCGCAGTTCTTC.

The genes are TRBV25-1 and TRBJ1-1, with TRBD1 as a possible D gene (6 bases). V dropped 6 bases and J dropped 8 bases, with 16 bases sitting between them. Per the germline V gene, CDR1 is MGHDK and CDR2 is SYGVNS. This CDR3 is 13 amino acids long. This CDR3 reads CASSHDRLPEAFF. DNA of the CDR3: TGTGCCAGCAGCCACGACAGGCTCCCCGAAGCTTTCTTT.

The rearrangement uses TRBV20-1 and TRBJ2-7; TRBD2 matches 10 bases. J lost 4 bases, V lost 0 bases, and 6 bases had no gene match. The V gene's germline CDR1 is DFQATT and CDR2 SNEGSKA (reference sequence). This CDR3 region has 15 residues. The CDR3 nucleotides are TGCAGTGCTAGAGATCCTAGCGGGAGAGGTTACGAGCAGTACTTC. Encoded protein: CSARDPSGRGYEQYF.

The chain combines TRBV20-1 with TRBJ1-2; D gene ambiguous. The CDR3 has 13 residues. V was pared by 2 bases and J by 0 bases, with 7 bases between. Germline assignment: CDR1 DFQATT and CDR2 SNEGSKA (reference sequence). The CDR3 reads CSARSPANYGYTF. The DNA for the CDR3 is TGCAGTGCTAGAAGTCCGGCTAACTATGGCTACACCTTC.

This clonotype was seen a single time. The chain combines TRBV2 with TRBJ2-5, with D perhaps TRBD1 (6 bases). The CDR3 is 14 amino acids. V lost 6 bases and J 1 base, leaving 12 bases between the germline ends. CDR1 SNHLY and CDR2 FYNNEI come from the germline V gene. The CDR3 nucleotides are TGTGCCAGCAGCGCGACAGGCCGCCAAGAGACCCAGTACTTC. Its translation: CASSATGRQETQYF.

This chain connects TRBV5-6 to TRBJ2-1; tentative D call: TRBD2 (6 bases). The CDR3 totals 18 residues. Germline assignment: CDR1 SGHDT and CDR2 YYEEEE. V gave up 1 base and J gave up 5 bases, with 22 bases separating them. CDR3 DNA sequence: TGTGCCAGCAGCTTGCGGGTACTAGGTGGGACTCGCAACAATGAGCAGTTCTTC. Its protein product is CASSLRVLGGTRNNEQFF.

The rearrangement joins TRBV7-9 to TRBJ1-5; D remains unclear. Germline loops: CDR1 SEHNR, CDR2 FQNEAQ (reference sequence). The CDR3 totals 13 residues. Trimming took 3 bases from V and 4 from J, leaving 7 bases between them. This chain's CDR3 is CASSLQANQPQHF. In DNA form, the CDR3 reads TGTGCCAGCAGCTTGCAGGCGAATCAGCCCCAGCATTTT.

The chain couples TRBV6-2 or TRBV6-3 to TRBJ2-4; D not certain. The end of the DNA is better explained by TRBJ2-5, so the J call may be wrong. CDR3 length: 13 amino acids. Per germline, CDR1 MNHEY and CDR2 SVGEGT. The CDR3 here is CASSYTVQETQYF. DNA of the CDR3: TGTGCCAGCAGTTATACAGTCCAAGAGACCCAGTACTTC.

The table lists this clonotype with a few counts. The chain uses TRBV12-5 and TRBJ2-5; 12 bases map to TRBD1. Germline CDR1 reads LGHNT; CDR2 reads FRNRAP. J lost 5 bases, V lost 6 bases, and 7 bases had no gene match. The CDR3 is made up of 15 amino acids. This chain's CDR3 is CASGPGDRGRETQYF. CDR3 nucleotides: TGTGCTAGTGGACCAGGGGACAGGGGGCGGGAGACCCAGTACTTC.

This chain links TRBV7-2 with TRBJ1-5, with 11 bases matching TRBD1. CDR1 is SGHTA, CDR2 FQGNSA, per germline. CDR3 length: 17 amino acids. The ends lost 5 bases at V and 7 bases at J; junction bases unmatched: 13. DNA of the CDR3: TGTGCCAGCAGCCTAAGTGTCGGGACAGGGGGTGCCCAGCCCCAGCATTTT. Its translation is CASSLSVGTGGAQPQHF.

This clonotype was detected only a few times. The DNA of the CDR3 is TGTGCCACCAGTGACACCTTTCGGACAGGGGGGCAGTTCTTC. Protein sequence: CATSDTFRTGGQFF. The V call is TRBV24-1, the J call TRBJ2-1, with 10 positions matching TRBD1. Germline V gives CDR1 KGHDR, CDR2 SFDVKD. With 4 bases clipped from V and 12 bases from J, the junction kept 8 bases outside the gene matches. The CDR3 spans 14 residues.